This T cell receptor beta chain was recorded in a study of blood T cell repertoires in COVID-19 (dated by TCRdb to between 2020 and 2021). For context, the study as a whole: The collaborator samples originated in the United States, Italy and Spain and spanned the acute and convalescent phases of COVID-19. The repertoires were made available in a free public database intended to serve as a resource for research on the immune response to SARS-CoV-2. The material from the prospective study consisted of cDNA or gDNA derived from T cells, B-cell-depleted T cells, or PBMCs. The samples were drawn from two sources: the first 160 participants of the ongoing ImmuneRACE study, and about 1,300 subjects contributed by 6 global collaborators. Where available, HLA class I and class II types were obtained from metadata supplied by the sample provider rather than from assay-based typing. The dataset comprised deeply sampled blood TCRbeta repertoires from subjects exposed to, actively infected with, or recovered from COVID-19. The sample metadata nearly always contained a de-identified subject ID, COVID-19 status, age in years and sex. Results and caveats for the whole study, not just this receptor: The amount of clinical and demographic metadata varied by source and participant and was provided uncurated.

For this clone: Its antigen is not yet known. Base-call qualities are not available, and no considerably larger clone is one nucleotide away.

The CDR1 and CDR2 encoded by the germline V gene are MGHDK and SYGVNS. From cysteine to phenylalanine, the CDR3 is 14 amino acids long. Just CDR3 DNA is preserved here, 42 bases in frame from base 1. Trimming removed 6 bases from V and 3 bases from J, leaving 11 bases between the germline ends. TCRbeta CDR3 regions were amplified from genomic DNA by means of the immunoSEQ Assay, a bias-controlled multiplex PCR. In the source study's methods: The number of nucleated cells in each sample was estimated by amplification of reference gene primers within the assay. Sequence reads were collapsed and filtered to measure the absolute abundance of every unique TCRbeta CDR3 rearrangement. For each sample, productive Simpson clonality was calculated by taking the square root of Simpson's diversity index across productive rearrangements. The immuneACCESS repertoire file appears here via TCRdb, limited to in-frame rearrangements. These files lack a portion of the clones; in checked studies, under half of the deficit traces to unresolved V genes, and the cause of the others is not known. V, J and clone size were drawn from that table, and D and trimming were deduced from the DNA. The sample yields tens of thousands of clones; approximately 80% were counted once. The leading ten clones occupy roughly 15% of the sample.

Whole blood was collected in K2EDTA tubes by collaborating institutions according to the institutions' own protocols. Collaborator samples were shipped for TCRbeta analysis as frozen whole blood, isolated PBMCs, or DNA extracted from either sample type. This clonotype originated in a man over 45 with active or convalescent COVID-19. Recombination joined TRBV25-1 with TRBJ2-2; the D gene is possibly TRBD1, with 5 bases matching. Sequencing used peripheral blood. The CDR3 protein is CASRFDRDTGELFF. The DNA sequence is given as TGTGCCAGCAGATTTGACAGAGACACCGGGGAGCTGTTTTTT.